This T cell receptor (beta chain) was retrieved from a study of spatial heterogeneity in lung cancer. As for the study in general: Across tumor regions, counts of TCR transcripts showed a strong correlation with a T cell module score derived from matched bulk RNA-seq.

Time point meaning: sample taken at primary tumor resection. Material for sequencing was whole RNA from tumor, nontumor lung or frozen PBMC, left unsorted. This clonotype was counted at least ten times. Its antigen is not identified. TCRdb called the 5' RACE reads again in MiXCR, with one record for every CDR3 protein. In the table there are roughly 12,000 distinct CDR3 sequences, approximately 15% of which are singletons. CDR1 and CDR2 from the germline V gene are DFQATT and SNEGSKA (reference sequence). V shed 0 bases and J 5 bases; nucleotides not matched to a gene: 12. The CDR3 loop spans 17 amino acids. Study findings and constraints: In tumors, expanded intratumoral alpha and beta TCR counts tracked mutation counts.

Sequencing used lung tumor tissue, obtained at surgery. The receptor was derived from a male donor with early-stage non-small cell lung cancer. The rearrangement joins TRBV20-1 to TRBJ2-5, with TRBD2 matching 10 bases. The CDR3 bases are TGCAGTGCTAGAGATCTAGCGGGGGCTCGAGGGTTGGAGACCCAGTACTTC. This translates into CSARDLAGARGLETQYF.